These 23 T cell receptor beta chains originate from one sample sequenced in a study of blood T cell repertoires in COVID-19. Clones were sequenced by immunoSEQ multiplex PCR, and TCRdb holds only the in-frame ones, with some missing. Among 200,000 to 300,000 clones listed, roughly 84% were seen once. Sequencing was performed on peripheral blood. These receptor sequences come from a human donor in a cohort sampled during active COVID-19.

In its sample, this clone was seen many times. V is TRBV5-1 and J is TRBJ1-4; D may be TRBD1 (5 bases). Between the trimmed V and J ends, which lost 4 bases and 2 bases, there was a span of 18 bases. The CDR3 has 17 amino acids. The germline V gene encodes CDR1 SGHRS and CDR2 YFSETQ. Here the CDR3 DNA reads TGCGCCAGCAGCCCCAGGGCTACAGTGGGTACTAATGAAAAACTGTTTTTT. Amino acid sequence: CASSPRATVGTNEKLFF. Using reference TRBV5-1 and TRBJ1-4 for the parts outside the CDR3, the full variable domain is KAGVTQTPRYLIKTRGQQVTLSCSPISGHRSVSWYQQTPGQGLQFLFEYFSETQRNKGNFPGRFSGRQFSNSRSEMNVSTLELGDSALYLCASSPRATVGTNEKLFFGSGTQLSVL.

The chain recombines TRBV7-2 with TRBJ2-7; a weak D match, TRBD2 (5 bases). Trimming removed 6 bases at V and 5 bases at J, with 11 bases between. Germline CDR1 reads SGHTA; CDR2 reads FQGNSA. The CDR3 is made up of 12 amino acids. The CDR3 DNA sequence: TGTGCCAGCAGGACTGACTACCACGAGCAGTACTTC. This sequence encodes CASRTDYHEQYF.

The chain links TRBV7-8 to TRBJ1-2, with TRBD1 matching over 8 bases. Germline V CDR1 and CDR2: SGHVS, FQNEAQ. The CDR3 runs 14 residues. J gave up 6 bases and V 5 bases, and 8 bases lay outside the gene matches. CDR3 DNA sequence: TGTGCCAGCAGCCGACAGGGGAGGGCTGATGGCTACACCTTC. This gives the protein CASSRQGRADGYTF.

In its sample, this clone was seen a few times. The rearrangement links TRBV27 to TRBJ1-6, with D unclear. The CDR3 consists of 16 residues. From germline, CDR1 is MNHEY and CDR2 SMNVEV (reference sequence). Trimming took off 3 bases at V and 6 bases at J, with 15 bases between the two ends. CDR3: CASSFSRGIFNSPLHF. CDR3 nucleotide sequence: TGTGCCAGCAGTTTCTCCCGGGGTATATTTAATTCACCCCTCCACTTT.

This clone has more than one count but fewer than ten. This chain uses TRBV19 with TRBJ1-2, with 8 nucleotides matching TRBD1. The germline CDR1 and CDR2 sequences are LNHDA and SQIVND (reference sequence). J gave up 7 bases and V 3 bases, and 4 bases lay outside the gene matches. This CDR3 has 13 residues. The CDR3 sequence: CASSMGQASGYTF. CDR3 DNA: TGTGCCAGTAGTATGGGACAGGCAAGTGGCTACACCTTC.

The V call is TRBV11-2, the J call TRBJ1-2, with 12 bases that match TRBD1. Germline loops: CDR1 SGHAT, CDR2 FQNNGV. With V trimmed by 4 bases and J by 0 bases, 3 bases remained unmatched. This CDR3 region has 16 residues. CDR3 amino acids: CASSSGQGASNYGYTF. The CDR3 DNA reads as TGTGCCAGCAGCTCGGGACAGGGGGCTTCTAACTATGGCTACACCTTC. Drawing the rest from reference TRBV11-2 and TRBJ1-2, the complete variable domain is EAGVAQSPRYKIIEKRQSVAFWCNPISGHATLYWYQQILGQGPKLLIQFQNNGVVDDSQLPKDRFSAERLKGVDSTLKIQPAKLEDSAVYLCASSSGQGASNYGYTFGSGTRLTVV.

V gene TRBV4-2 combines with J gene TRBJ2-7; 9 nucleotides align to TRBD2. Germline V gene lookup returns CDR1 LGHNA and CDR2 YNFKEQ. V dropped 0 bases and J dropped 2; count of bases not matched to a gene: 5. The CDR3 is 16 amino acids. CDR3 coding DNA: TGTGCCAGCAGCCAAGATGGTCTAGCGGGGACCTACGAGCAGTACTTC. Protein sequence: CASSQDGLAGTYEQYF.

The gene calls are TRBV4-1 and TRBJ2-5, with 10 positions matching TRBD2. The length of the CDR3 is 16 residues. The junction had 7 bases not matched to a gene; V was cut back by 0 bases and J by 6 bases. The germline CDR1 and CDR2 sequences are MGHRA and YSYEKL. The CDR3 spells CASSQEVAGGVKTQYF. CDR3 in DNA: TGCGCCAGCAGCCAAGAGGTAGCGGGGGGTGTCAAGACCCAGTACTTC.

The V and J genes are TRBV4-3 and TRBJ1-2; 10 bases are shared with TRBD1. The CDR3 is 14 residues long. The V gene end was trimmed by 4 bases and the J gene end by 8 bases; junction bases not matched to a gene: 7. CDR1 is LGHNA, CDR2 YSLEER, per germline. CDR3 protein: CASSPGTGVWGYTF. The CDR3 nucleotides are TGCGCCAGCAGCCCCGGGACAGGGGTTTGGGGCTACACCTTC.

Written as DNA, the CDR3 is TGTGCCAGCAGTGATAACAGGGGGTTGCAGACCCAGTACTTC. Protein product: CASSDNRGLQTQYF. J is TRBJ2-5 and V is TRBV28; 8 bases match TRBD1. This CDR3 comprises 14 residues. The trim removed 5 bases at V and 6 bases at J, leaving 8 bases unmatched. The germline gives CDR1 MDHEN, CDR2 SYDVKM.

The V call is TRBV7-8, the J call TRBJ1-5; 10 bases line up with TRBD1. CDR1 SGHVS and CDR2 FQNEAQ come from the germline V gene. Trimming at V came to 4 bases and at J to 3 bases, leaving 9 bases not matched to a gene. This CDR3 comprises 17 residues. CDR3 in amino acids: CASSSAGDRGNNQPQHF. In DNA form, the CDR3 reads TGTGCCAGCAGCTCGGCCGGGGACAGGGGAAACAATCAGCCCCAGCATTTT.

The chain joins TRBV24-1 to TRBJ1-5, with 8 bases identical to TRBD1. Germline V lookup: CDR1 KGHDR, CDR2 SFDVKD. This CDR3 spans 16 amino acids. V lost 3 bases, J lost 11 bases, and 14 bases stayed unmatched. The CDR3 here is CATSDGVTGGFWAQHF. The CDR3 DNA sequence: TGTGCCACCAGTGATGGGGTTACAGGGGGGTTTTGGGCCCAGCATTTT.

The rearrangement links TRBV4-1 to TRBJ2-5; 9 bases are shared with TRBD2. The CDR3 extends over 18 amino acids. After removal of 1 base from V and 4 bases from J, the junction contained 13 bases not matched to a gene. The germline V gene encodes CDR1 MGHRA and CDR2 YSYEKL. This CDR3 is CASSQVNLGLALGETQYF. Written as DNA, the CDR3 is TGCGCCAGCAGCCAAGTCAACCTGGGACTAGCCCTCGGAGAGACCCAGTACTTC.

The rearrangement uses TRBV6-4 and TRBJ2-1, with 7 bases lining up with TRBD1. Looked up from germline, CDR1 is MRHNA and CDR2 is SNTAGT. The CDR3 runs 15 residues. Losses at the gene ends were 0 bases for V and 6 bases for J; bases not matched to a gene: 5. The DNA of the CDR3 is TGTGCCAGCAGTGACTCGGGGACAGTGTCCAATGAGCAGTTCTTC. Translated, it gives CASSDSGTVSNEQFF.

The chain is built from TRBV7-9 and TRBJ1-1; TRBD1 matches at 8 bases. Germline V gene lookup returns CDR1 SEHNR and CDR2 FQNEAQ (reference sequence). The CDR3 is 15 amino acids. J was trimmed by 5 bases and V by 6 bases; bases with no gene match: 11. In DNA, the CDR3 is TGTGCCAGCAGTATAGGCTGGGACAGGTCTACTGAAGCTTTCTTT. It yields the protein CASSIGWDRSTEAFF.

This clone has a single count. V gene TRBV5-4 combines with J gene TRBJ2-2; the match to TRBD1 covers 7 bases. This CDR3 region has 13 residues. J gave up 7 bases and V 4 bases, and 4 bases lay outside the gene matches. From germline, CDR1 is SGHNT and CDR2 YYREEE (reference sequence). The CDR3 here is CASSIDRVGELFF. In DNA form, the CDR3 reads TGTGCCAGCAGCATCGACAGGGTCGGGGAGCTGTTTTTT.

The chain joins TRBV2 to TRBJ1-6; a possible D gene is TRBD1 (6 bases). V lost 5 bases, J lost 0 bases, and 14 bases lay in between. The CDR3 contains 17 residues. Germline V gene lookup returns CDR1 SNHLY and CDR2 FYNNEI. This chain's CDR3 is CASSTGQSSSYNSPLHF. The CDR3 DNA reads TGTGCCAGCAGTACCGGACAGTCCAGCTCCTATAATTCACCCCTCCACTTT.

This chain joins TRBV6-1 and TRBJ1-1; D is unclear. Trimming left V 2 bases short and J 0 bases short, with 10 bases between. The CDR3 runs to 15 residues. Germline V gene lookup returns CDR1 MNHNS and CDR2 SASEGT. In DNA form, the CDR3 reads TGTGCCAGCAGTGAACTCGGGAGATTGAACACTGAAGCTTTCTTT. Amino acid sequence: CASSELGRLNTEAFF.

The chain recombines TRBV15 with TRBJ2-5, with 8 bases that match TRBD1. The CDR3 is 16 residues long. Germline V gene sequence: CDR1 LNHNV, CDR2 YYDKDF (reference sequence). Trimming removed 6 bases from V and 5 bases from J; junction bases left unmatched: 14. In DNA form, the CDR3 reads TGTGCCACCAGTCAAGACCCCGACAGGGGATACGAGACCCAGTACTTC. This sequence encodes CATSQDPDRGYETQYF.

The chain joins TRBV6-5 to TRBJ1-3; D is unclear. Trimming took 8 bases from V and 2 from J, leaving 13 bases between them. The CDR3 spans 14 residues. Germline CDR1 is MNHEY and CDR2 is SVGAGI. The CDR3 loop is CASRIRNPGNTIYF. The CDR3 DNA follows: TGTGCCAGCCGAATCAGAAACCCTGGAAACACCATATATTTT.

The chain links TRBV7-9 to TRBJ2-1; D call uncertain. The germline V gene has CDR1 SEHNR and CDR2 FQNEAQ (reference sequence). This CDR3 region has 15 residues. Trimming took 1 base from V and 5 from J, leaving 12 bases between them. As DNA, the CDR3 is TGTGCCAGCAGCTTAGTGCGGCGACGGGACAATGAGCAGTTCTTC. It yields the protein CASSLVRRRDNEQFF.

This rearrangement joins TRBV28 to TRBJ2-3, with TRBD1 matching 11 bases. CDR1 and CDR2 from the germline V gene are MDHEN and SYDVKM. V dropped 3 bases and J dropped 4; count of bases not matched to a gene: 3. The CDR3 loop spans 15 amino acids. CDR3 DNA: TGTGCCAGCAGTTTTCCGGGACAGGGGGCAGATACGCAGTATTTT. It codes for CASSFPGQGADTQYF.

Points on this clone: The same CDR3 arises from other DNA sequences in this sample as well. The V and J genes are TRBV27 and TRBJ1-2; the D is unclear. V gave up 0 bases and J gave up 2 bases, with 7 bases separating them. This CDR3 spans 14 amino acids. The germline CDR1 and CDR2 sequences are MNHEY and SMNVEV (reference sequence). The CDR3 DNA reads TGTGCCAGCAGTTTATCGCGGGGAAACTATGGCTACACCTTC. It codes for CASSLSRGNYGYTF.